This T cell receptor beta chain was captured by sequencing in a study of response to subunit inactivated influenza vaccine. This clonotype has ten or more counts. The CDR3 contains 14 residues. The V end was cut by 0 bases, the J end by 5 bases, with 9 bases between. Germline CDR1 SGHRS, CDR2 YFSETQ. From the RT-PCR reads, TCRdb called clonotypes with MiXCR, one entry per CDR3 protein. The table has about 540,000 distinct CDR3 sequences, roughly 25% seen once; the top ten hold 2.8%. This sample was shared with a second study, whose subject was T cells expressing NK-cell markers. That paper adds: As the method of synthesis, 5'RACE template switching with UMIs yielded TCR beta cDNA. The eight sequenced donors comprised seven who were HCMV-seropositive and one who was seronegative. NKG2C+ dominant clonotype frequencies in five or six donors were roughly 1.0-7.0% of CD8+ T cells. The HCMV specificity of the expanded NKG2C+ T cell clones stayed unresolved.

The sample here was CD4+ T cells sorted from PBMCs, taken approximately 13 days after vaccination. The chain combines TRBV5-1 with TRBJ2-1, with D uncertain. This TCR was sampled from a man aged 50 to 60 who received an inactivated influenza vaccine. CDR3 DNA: TGCGCCAGCAGCTTGGAATTAAGAGACAATGAGCAGTTCTTC. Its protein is CASSLELRDNEQFF.